This T cell receptor beta chain was identified in a study of T cell responses to AZD1222 COVID-19 vaccine. Sequenced by immunoSEQ multiplex PCR; TCRdb stores in-frame clones only, minus some. The sample records around 150,000 clones, about 93% being singletons. With regard to this clone: What it recognizes is unknown.

Study results and caveats: Females outnumbered males among donors, who were mostly white British; clonal diversity was possibly underestimated. The breadth and depth of Spike-specific TCRs increased once two AZD1222 doses had been given.

Germline V gene lookup returns CDR1 LGHDT and CDR2 YNNKEL (reference sequence). With 1 base removed from V and 1 base from J, the gap between germline ends came to 7 bases. This CDR3 comprises 14 residues. The receptor was derived from an adult in good health. The rearrangement links TRBV3-1 (or the pseudogene TRBV3-2) to TRBJ1-2; D ambiguous. The source was peripheral blood, collected on day 0 of AZD1222 vaccination. The chain's CDR3 is CASSQVSDNYGYTF. In DNA form, the CDR3 reads TGTGCCAGCAGCCAAGTATCAGATAACTATGGCTACACCTTC.